Sequencing of this T cell receptor beta chain was carried out in a study of OX40 agonist ivuxolimab in advanced cancers. Across the whole study: Aged roughly 23 to 85 with a mean of 60 years, they were under 85% male. Therapy given before enrollment (anti-PD-1, anti-PD-L1 or anti-CTLA-4) was allowed, and 30% to 50% had some.

This clone came up a few times. Different DNA sequences within this sample yield the same CDR3. Trimming shortened V by 2 bases and J by 4 bases, and 9 bases separated the two germline ends. The CDR3 consists of 12 residues. CDR1 GTSNPN and CDR2 SVGIG come from the germline V gene (reference sequence). The repertoire was sequenced with immunoSEQ multiplex PCR; TCRdb's copy has only in-frame clones and lacks some. The table shows tens of thousands of clones, with more than 80% occurring only once. This clonotype was obtained from an adult with an advanced solid tumor such as melanoma, head and neck, liver or kidney cancer. Sequenced material: CD4+ or CD8+ T cells sorted from blood, taken in a trial of the OX40 agonist ivuxolimab. This chain uses TRBV30 with TRBJ2-7; possibly TRBD1 for D (5 bases). CDR3 in DNA: TGTGCCTGGAGTCCCCAGGGTTACGAGCAGTACTTC. Translation: CAWSPQGYEQYF.